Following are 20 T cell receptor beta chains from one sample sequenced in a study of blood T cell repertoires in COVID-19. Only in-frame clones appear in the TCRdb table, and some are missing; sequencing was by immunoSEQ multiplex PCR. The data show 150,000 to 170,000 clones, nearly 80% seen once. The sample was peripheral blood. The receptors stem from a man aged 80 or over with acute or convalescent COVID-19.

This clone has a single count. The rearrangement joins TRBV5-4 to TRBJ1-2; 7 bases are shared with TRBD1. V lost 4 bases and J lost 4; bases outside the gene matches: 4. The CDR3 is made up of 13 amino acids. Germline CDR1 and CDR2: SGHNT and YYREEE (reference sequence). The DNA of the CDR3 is TGTGCCAGCAGCACCCGGGACAGCTATGGCTACACCTTC. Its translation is CASSTRDSYGYTF.

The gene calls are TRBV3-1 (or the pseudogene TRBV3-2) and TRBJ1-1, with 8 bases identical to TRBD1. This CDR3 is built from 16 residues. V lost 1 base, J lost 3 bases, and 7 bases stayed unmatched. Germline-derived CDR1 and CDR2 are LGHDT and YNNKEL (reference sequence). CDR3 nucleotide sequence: TGTGCCAGCAGCCAAGTCCCGCAGGGGGCGTACACTGAAGCTTTCTTT. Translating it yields CASSQVPQGAYTEAFF.

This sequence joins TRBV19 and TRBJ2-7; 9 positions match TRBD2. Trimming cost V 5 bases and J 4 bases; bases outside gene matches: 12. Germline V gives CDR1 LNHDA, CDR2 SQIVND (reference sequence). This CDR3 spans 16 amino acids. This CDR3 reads CASSPPGTSYDYEQYF. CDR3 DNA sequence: TGTGCCAGTAGTCCCCCCGGGACTAGCTACGATTACGAGCAGTACTTC.

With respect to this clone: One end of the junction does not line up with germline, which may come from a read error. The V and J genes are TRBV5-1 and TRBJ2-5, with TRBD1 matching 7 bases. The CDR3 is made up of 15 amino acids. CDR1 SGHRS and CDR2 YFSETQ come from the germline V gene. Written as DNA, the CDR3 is TGCGCCAGCAGCTTGGCCAGGGGGTCCCAAGGGACCCAGTACTTC. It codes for CASSLARGSQGTQYF. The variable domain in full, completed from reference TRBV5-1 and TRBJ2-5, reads KAGVTQTPRYLIKTRGQQVTLSCSPISGHRSVSWYQQTPGQGLQFLFEYFSETQRNKGNFPGRFSGRQFSNSRSEMNVSTLELGDSALYLCASSLARGSQGTQYFGPGTRLLVL.

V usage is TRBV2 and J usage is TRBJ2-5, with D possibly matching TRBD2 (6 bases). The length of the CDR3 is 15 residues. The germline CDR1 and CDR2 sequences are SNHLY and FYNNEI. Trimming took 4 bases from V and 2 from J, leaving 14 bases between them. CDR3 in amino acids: CASSAIVGGQETQYF. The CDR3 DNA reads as TGTGCCAGCAGTGCAATAGTTGGGGGGCAAGAGACCCAGTACTTC.

CDR3 nucleotide sequence: TGTGCCAGCAGCCGGGACAGTGGCCAGCAGTACTTC. This gives the protein CASSRDSGQQYF. This chain joins TRBV7-9 and TRBJ2-7; 7 bases are shared with TRBD1. CDR1 and CDR2 (germline): SEHNR, FQNEAQ (reference sequence). The CDR3 is 12 residues long. Trimming at V came to 5 bases and at J to 8 bases, leaving 6 bases not matched to a gene.

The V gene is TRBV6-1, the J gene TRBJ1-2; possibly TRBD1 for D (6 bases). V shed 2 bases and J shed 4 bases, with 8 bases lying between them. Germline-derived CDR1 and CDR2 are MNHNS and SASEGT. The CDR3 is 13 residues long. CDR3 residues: CASSERGGYGYTF. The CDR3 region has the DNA TGTGCCAGCAGTGAAAGGGGGGGCTATGGCTACACCTTC.

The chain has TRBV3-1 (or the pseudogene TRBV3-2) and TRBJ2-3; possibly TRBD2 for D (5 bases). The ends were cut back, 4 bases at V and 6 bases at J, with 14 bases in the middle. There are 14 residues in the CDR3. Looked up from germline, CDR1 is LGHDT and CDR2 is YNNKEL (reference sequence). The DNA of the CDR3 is TGTGCCAGCAGCCGCCCTTCGGGGAAGGATACGCAGTATTTT. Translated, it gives CASSRPSGKDTQYF.

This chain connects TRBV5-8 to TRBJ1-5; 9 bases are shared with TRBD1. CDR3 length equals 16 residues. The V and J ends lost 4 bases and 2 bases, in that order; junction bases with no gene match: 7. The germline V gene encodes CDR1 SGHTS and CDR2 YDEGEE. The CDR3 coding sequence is TGTGCCAGCAGCCCCGGGACAGGGTCTCGCAATCAGCCCCAGCATTTT. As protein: CASSPGTGSRNQPQHF.

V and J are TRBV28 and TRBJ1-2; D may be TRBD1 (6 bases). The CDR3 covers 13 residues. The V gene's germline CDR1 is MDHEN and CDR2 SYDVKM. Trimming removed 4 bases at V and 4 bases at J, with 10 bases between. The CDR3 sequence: CASSSRTAYGYTF. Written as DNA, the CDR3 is TGTGCCAGCAGTTCGCGGACAGCCTATGGCTACACCTTC.

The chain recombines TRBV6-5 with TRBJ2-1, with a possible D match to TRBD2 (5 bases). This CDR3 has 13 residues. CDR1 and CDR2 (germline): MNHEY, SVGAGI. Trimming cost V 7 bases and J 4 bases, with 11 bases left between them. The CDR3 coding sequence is TGTGCCAGCAAAGCGGTAATATACAATGAGCAGTTCTTC. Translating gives CASKAVIYNEQFF.

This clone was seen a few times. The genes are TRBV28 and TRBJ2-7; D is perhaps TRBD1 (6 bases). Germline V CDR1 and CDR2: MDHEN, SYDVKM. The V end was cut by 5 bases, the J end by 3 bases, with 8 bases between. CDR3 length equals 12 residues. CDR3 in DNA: TGTGCCAGCAGTGGACAGTTCTACGAGCAGTACGTC. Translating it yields CASSGQFYEQYV.

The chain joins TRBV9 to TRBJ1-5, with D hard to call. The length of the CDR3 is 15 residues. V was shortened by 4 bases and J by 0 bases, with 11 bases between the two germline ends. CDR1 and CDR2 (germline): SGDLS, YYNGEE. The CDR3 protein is CASSPWADSNQPQHF. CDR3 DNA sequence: TGTGCCAGCAGCCCTTGGGCAGATAGCAATCAGCCCCAGCATTTT. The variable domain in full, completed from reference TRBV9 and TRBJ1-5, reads DSGVTQTPKHLITATGQRVTLRCSPRSGDLSVYWYQQSLDQGLQFLIQYYNGEERAKGNILERFSAQQFPDLHSELNLSSLELGDSALYFCASSPWADSNQPQHFGDGTRLSIL.

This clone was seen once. The CDR3 bases are TGTGCCAGTAGTATCGAACAGGGGTCGGACTATGGCTACACCTTC. It codes for CASSIEQGSDYGYTF. J is TRBJ1-2 and V is TRBV19; 7 nucleotides match TRBD1. CDR1 LNHDA and CDR2 SQIVND come from the germline V gene (reference sequence). The CDR3 spans 15 residues. V trimming: 3 bases; J trimming: 3 bases; junction bases outside the gene matches: 7.

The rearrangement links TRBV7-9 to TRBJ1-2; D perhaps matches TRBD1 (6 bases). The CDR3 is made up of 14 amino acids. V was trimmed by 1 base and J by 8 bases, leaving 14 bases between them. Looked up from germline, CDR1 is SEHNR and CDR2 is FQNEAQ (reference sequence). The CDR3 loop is CASSLVVGGWGYTF. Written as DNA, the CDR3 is TGTGCCAGCAGCTTAGTGGTTGGGGGCTGGGGCTACACCTTC.

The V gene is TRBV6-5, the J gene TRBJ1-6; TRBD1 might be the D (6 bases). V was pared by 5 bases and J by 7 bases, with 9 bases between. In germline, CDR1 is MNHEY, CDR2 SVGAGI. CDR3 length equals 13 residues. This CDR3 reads CASSIQGNSPLHF. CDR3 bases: TGTGCCAGCAGTATACAGGGAAATTCACCCCTCCACTTT.

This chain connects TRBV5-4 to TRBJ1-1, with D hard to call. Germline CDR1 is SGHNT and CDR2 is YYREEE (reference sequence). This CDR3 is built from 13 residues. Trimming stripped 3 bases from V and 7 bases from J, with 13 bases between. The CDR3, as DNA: TGTGCCAGCAGCTCAAATTGGGAGATTGAAGCTTTCTTT. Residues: CASSSNWEIEAFF.

The CDR3: CASSRTGAQETQYF. DNA of the CDR3: TGTGCCAGCAGCCGGACAGGGGCCCAAGAGACCCAGTACTTC. V is TRBV5-4 and J is TRBJ2-5; TRBD1 aligns across 9 bases. Germline lookup yields CDR1 SGHNT and CDR2 YYREEE (reference sequence). The CDR3 loop spans 14 amino acids. The V segment lost 4 bases and the J segment 1 base; nucleotides outside the gene matches: 2.

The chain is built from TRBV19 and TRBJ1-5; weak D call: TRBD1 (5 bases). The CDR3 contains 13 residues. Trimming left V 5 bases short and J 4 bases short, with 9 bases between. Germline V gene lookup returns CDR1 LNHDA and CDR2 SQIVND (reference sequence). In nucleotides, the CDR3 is TGTGCCAGTAGTTCCGACAGTAATCAGCCCCAGCATTTT. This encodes CASSSDSNQPQHF.

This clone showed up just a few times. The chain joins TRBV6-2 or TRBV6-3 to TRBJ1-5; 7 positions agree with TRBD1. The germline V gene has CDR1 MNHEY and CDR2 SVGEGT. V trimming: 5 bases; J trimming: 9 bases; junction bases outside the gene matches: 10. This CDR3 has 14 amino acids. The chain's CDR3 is CASSTGDSFLPQHF. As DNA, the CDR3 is TGTGCCAGCAGTACGGGGGACAGTTTCCTGCCCCAGCATTTT.